The 4 T cell receptor beta chains given below trace back to one sample, sequenced in a study of identical twins. TCRdb re-analysed the 5' RACE reads in MiXCR, keeping a single row per CDR3 protein. The sample has 650,000 to 750,000 distinct CDR3 sequences; around 20% are singletons. These same data were also listed under a study on T cells expressing NK-cell markers.

The specimen was PBMCs. These receptors were obtained from a woman under 30 in good health.

The chain is built from TRBV14 and TRBJ2-2; TRBD2 might be the D (6 bases). Between the trimmed V and J ends, which lost 5 bases and 6 bases, there was a span of 10 bases. The CDR3 has 13 residues. Germline V CDR1 and CDR2: SGHDN, FVKESK. The CDR3 protein is CASSAGRAGELFF. CDR3 in DNA: TGTGCCAGCAGCGCGGGGCGGGCCGGGGAGCTGTTTTTT.

This chain joins TRBV2 and TRBJ2-1; 10 bases match TRBD1. From germline, CDR1 is SNHLY and CDR2 FYNNEI. This CDR3 is built from 15 residues. Germline trimming cut 3 bases from V and 4 bases from J; bases unmatched to any gene: 3. DNA for the CDR3: TGTGCCAGCAGTGACCGGGACAGGGGATACAATGAGCAGTTCTTC. It codes for CASSDRDRGYNEQFF.

The chain recombines TRBV7-2 with TRBJ2-7; 9 bases align to TRBD2. Germline CDR1 is SGHTA and CDR2 is FQGNSA. The junction had 8 bases not matched to a gene; V was cut back by 5 bases and J by 0 bases. The CDR3 sequence is 16 residues long. CDR3 sequence (DNA): TGTGCCAGCAGCCCATCTAGCGGGACACTCTCCTACGAGCAGTACTTC. Protein product: CASSPSSGTLSYEQYF.

In this sample, this clonotype turned up a few times. This rearrangement joins TRBV10-3 to TRBJ1-2; D remains ambiguous. Germline CDR1 reads ENHRY; CDR2 reads SYGVKD. The V end lost 2 bases, the J end lost 8 bases, and 12 bases lay between the germline ends. The CDR3 sequence is 13 residues long. CDR3 sequence: CAISENEDGGYTF. CDR3 coding DNA: TGTGCCATCAGTGAGAACGAGGACGGCGGCTACACCTTC.